The 5 T cell receptor beta chains in this list originate from one sample, sequenced in a study of Tregs in tolerant kidney transplant recipients. Produced via immunoSEQ multiplex PCR; TCRdb's table is partial and in-frame only. The table includes 45,000 or so clones, approximately 89% detected once. The nonmyeloablative bone marrow transplants came from related graft donors, with transient mixed chimerism. Sequencing used CD8+ T cells from blood (PBMCs), obtained 12 months after the transplant. All receptors come from a human patient who received a combined kidney and bone marrow transplant. The graft donor may be the source of some T cells.

This chain uses TRBV5-6 with TRBJ2-3, with TRBD1 matching 9 bases. Trimming took 5 bases from V and 7 from J; bases not matched to a gene: 14. The CDR3 is made up of 16 amino acids. In germline, CDR1 is SGHDT, CDR2 YYEEEE. As DNA, the CDR3 is TGTGCCAGCAGTTTAGTCCGGACAGGGGATATGAATACGCAGTATTTT. It is translated as CASSLVRTGDMNTQYF. The complete variable domain, with remaining parts taken from reference TRBV5-6 and TRBJ2-3, reads DAGVTQSPTHLIKTRGQQVTLRCSPKSGHDTVSWYQQALGQGPQFIFQYYEEEERQRGNFPDRFSGHQFPNYSSELNVNALLLGDSALYLCASSLVRTGDMNTQYFGPGTRLTVL.

The rearrangement uses TRBV5-1 and TRBJ1-1, with 8 bases that match TRBD1. V shed 2 bases and J 0 bases; nucleotides not matched to a gene: 3. Germline CDR1 is SGHRS and CDR2 is YFSETQ. The CDR3 extends over 15 amino acids. CDR3 sequence reads: CASSFDRGMNTEAFF. The CDR3 DNA sequence: TGCGCCAGCAGCTTCGACAGGGGCATGAACACTGAAGCTTTCTTT.

This clone was seen a few times. The rearrangement links TRBV27 to TRBJ1-5; TRBD1 might be the D (6 bases). CDR1 MNHEY and CDR2 SMNVEV come from the germline V gene (reference sequence). The CDR3 length is 16 residues. Trimming left V 0 bases short and J 2 bases short, with 11 bases between. The CDR3 protein is CASSLSPGVGNQPQHF. The CDR3 DNA reads TGTGCCAGCAGTTTATCGCCAGGGGTGGGCAATCAGCCCCAGCATTTT.

The chain employs TRBV6-5 and TRBJ1-2; no reliable D call. CDR1 is MNHEY, CDR2 SVGAGI, per germline. Trimming shortened V by 4 bases and J by 6 bases, and 21 bases separated the two germline ends. This CDR3 region has 16 residues. For the CDR3, the DNA is TGTGCCAGCAGTTCCGTCGGGTGGAGTTCTGATGATGGCTACACCTTC. Translation: CASSSVGWSSDDGYTF.

This rearrangement joins TRBV13 to TRBJ2-1; no clear D. The CDR3 totals 12 residues. Looked up from germline, CDR1 is PRHDT and CDR2 is FYEKMQ (reference sequence). V lost 2 bases and J 9 bases, leaving 8 bases between the germline ends. The CDR3 reads CASSLPIGEQFF. The CDR3 bases are TGTGCCAGCAGCTTACCTATCGGTGAGCAGTTCTTC.